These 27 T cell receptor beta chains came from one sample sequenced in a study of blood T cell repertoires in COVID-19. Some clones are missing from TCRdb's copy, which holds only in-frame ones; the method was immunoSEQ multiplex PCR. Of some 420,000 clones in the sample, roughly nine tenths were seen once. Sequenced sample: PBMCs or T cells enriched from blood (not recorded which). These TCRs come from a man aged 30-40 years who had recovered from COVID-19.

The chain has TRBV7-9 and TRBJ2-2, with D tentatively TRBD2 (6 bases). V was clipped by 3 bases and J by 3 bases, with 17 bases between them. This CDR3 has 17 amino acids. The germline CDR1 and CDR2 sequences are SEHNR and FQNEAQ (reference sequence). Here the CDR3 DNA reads TGTGCCAGCAGCTTCGGCGGGACCATATTGGACACCGGGGAGCTGTTTTTT. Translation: CASSFGGTILDTGELFF.

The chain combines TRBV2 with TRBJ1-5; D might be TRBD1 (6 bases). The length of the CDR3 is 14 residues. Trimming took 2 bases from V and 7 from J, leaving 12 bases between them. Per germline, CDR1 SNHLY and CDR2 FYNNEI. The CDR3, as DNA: TGTGCCAGCAGTGAAAGGGGGACCCTGCAGCCCCAGCATTTT. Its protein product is CASSERGTLQPQHF.

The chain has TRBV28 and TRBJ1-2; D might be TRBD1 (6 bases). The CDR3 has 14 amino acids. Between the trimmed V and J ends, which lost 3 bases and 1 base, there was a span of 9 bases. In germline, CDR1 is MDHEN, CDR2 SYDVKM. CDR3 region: CASSFSGVNYGYTF. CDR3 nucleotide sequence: TGTGCCAGCAGTTTTTCAGGGGTTAACTATGGCTACACCTTC.

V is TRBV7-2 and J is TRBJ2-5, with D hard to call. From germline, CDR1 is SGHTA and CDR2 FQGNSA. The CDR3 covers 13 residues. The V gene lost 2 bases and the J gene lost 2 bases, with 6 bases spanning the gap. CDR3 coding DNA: TGTGCCAGCAGCTTAAGAGAGCAAGAGACCCAGTACTTC. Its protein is CASSLREQETQYF. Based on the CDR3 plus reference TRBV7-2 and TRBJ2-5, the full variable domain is GAGVSQSPSNKVTEKGKDVELRCDPISGHTALYWYRQSLGQGLEFLIYFQGNSAPDKSGLPSDRFSAERTGGSVSTLTIQRTQQEDSAVYLCASSLREQETQYFGPGTRLLVL.

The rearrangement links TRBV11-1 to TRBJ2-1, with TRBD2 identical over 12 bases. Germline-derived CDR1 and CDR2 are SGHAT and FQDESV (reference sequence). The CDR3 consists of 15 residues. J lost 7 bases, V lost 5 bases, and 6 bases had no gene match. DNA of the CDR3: TGTGCCAGCAGCCGTGGGACTAGCGGGTTGAATGAGCAGTTCTTC. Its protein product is CASSRGTSGLNEQFF.

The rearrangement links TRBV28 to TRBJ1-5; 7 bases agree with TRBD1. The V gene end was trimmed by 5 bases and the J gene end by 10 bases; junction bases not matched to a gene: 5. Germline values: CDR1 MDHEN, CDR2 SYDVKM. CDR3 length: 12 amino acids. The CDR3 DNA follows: TGTGCCAGCAGTCAGGGGGTCCAACCCCAGCATTTT. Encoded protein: CASSQGVQPQHF.

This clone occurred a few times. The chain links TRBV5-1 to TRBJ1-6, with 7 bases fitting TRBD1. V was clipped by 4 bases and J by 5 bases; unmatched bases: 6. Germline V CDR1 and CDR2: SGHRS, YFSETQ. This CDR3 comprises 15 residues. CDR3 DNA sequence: TGCGCCAGCAGCACTGGGACAGCAGATAATTCACCCCTCCACTTT. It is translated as CASSTGTADNSPLHF. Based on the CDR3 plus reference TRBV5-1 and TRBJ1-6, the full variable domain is KAGVTQTPRYLIKTRGQQVTLSCSPISGHRSVSWYQQTPGQGLQFLFEYFSETQRNKGNFPGRFSGRQFSNSRSEMNVSTLELGDSALYLCASSTGTADNSPLHFGNGTRLTVT.

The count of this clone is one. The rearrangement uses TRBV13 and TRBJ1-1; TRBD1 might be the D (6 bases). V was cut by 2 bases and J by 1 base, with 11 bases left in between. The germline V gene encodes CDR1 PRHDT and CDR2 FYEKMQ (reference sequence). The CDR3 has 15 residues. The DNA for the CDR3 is TGTGCCAGCAGCTTATCCGAGGGGGAGAACACTGAAGCTTTCTTT. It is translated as CASSLSEGENTEAFF.

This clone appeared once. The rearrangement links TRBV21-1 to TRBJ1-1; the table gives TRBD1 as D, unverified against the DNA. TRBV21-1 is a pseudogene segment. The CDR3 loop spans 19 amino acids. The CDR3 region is CASSRDRGTSWDLNTEAFF. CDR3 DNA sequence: TGTGCCAGCAGCAGGGACAGGGGAACCTCATGGGATTTGAACACTGAAGCTTTCTTT.

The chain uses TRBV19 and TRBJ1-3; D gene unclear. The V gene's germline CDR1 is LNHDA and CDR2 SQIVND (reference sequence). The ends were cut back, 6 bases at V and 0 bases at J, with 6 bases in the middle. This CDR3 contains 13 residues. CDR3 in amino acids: CASRAFSGNTIYF. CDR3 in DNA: TGTGCCAGTAGGGCCTTCTCTGGAAACACCATATATTTT.

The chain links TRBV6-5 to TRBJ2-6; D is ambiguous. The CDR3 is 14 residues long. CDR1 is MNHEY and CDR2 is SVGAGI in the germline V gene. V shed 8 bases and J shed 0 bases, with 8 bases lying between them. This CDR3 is CASALSSGANVLTF. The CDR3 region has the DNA TGTGCCAGCGCCTTGAGCTCTGGGGCCAACGTCCTGACTTTC.

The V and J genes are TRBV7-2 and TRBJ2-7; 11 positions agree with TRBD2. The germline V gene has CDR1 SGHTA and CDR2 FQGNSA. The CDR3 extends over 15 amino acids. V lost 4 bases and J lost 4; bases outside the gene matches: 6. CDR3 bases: TGTGCCAGCAGCTCTACTAGCGGGAGTGGTTACGAGCAGTACTTC. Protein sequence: CASSSTSGSGYEQYF.

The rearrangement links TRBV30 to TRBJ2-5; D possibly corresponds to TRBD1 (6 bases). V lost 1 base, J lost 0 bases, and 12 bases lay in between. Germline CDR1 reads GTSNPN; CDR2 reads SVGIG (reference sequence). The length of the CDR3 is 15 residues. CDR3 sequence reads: CAWSAGTKYQETQYF. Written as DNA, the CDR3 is TGTGCCTGGAGTGCCGGGACAAAGTACCAAGAGACCCAGTACTTC. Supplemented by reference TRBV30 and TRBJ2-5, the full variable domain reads SQTIHQWPATLVQPVGSPLSLECTVEGTSNPNLYWYRQAAGRGLQLLFYSVGIGQISSEVPQNLSASRPQDRQFILSSKKLLLSDSGFYLCAWSAGTKYQETQYFGPGTRLLVL.

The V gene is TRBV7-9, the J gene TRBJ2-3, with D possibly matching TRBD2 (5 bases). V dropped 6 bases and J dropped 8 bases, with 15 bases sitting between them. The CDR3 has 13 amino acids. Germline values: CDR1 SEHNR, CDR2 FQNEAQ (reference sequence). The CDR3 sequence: CASSLSSSGTQYF. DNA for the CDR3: TGTGCCAGCAGTCTATCTAGCAGCGGTACGCAGTATTTT.

The CDR3 sequence is CASSPGTGLRGNQPQHF. DNA of the CDR3: TGTGCCAGCTCACCAGGGACAGGGTTGAGGGGCAATCAGCCCCAGCATTTT. The chain couples TRBV18 to TRBJ1-5, with 9 bases identical to TRBD1. V lost 2 bases and J lost 2; bases outside the gene matches: 7. The V gene's germline CDR1 is KGHSH and CDR2 LQKENI. The CDR3 is made up of 17 amino acids. Full variable domain (outside the CDR3, taken from reference TRBV18 and TRBJ1-5): NAGVMQNPRHLVRRRGQEARLRCSPMKGHSHVYWYRQLPEEGLKFMVYLQKENIIDESGMPKERFSAEFPKEGPSILRIQQVVRGDSAAYFCASSPGTGLRGNQPQHFGDGTRLSIL.

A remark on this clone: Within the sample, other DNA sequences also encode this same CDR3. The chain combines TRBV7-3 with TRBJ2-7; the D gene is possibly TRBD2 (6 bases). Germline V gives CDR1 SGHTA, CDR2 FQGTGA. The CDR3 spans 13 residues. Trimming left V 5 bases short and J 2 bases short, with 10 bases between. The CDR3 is CASSLGRTYEQYF. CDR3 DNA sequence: TGTGCCAGCAGCCTCGGGAGAACCTACGAGCAGTACTTC.

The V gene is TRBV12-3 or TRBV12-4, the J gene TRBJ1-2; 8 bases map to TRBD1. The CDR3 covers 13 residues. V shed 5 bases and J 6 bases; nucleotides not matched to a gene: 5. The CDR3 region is CASSLGTGNGYTF. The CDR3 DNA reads TGTGCCAGCAGTCTCGGGACAGGAAATGGCTACACCTTC.

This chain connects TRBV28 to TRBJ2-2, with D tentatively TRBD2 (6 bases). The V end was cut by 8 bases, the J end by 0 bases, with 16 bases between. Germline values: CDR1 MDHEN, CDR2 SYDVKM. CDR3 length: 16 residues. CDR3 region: CASVRVRGANTGELFF. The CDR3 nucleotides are TGTGCCAGCGTCCGGGTCCGCGGGGCGAACACCGGGGAGCTGTTTTTT.

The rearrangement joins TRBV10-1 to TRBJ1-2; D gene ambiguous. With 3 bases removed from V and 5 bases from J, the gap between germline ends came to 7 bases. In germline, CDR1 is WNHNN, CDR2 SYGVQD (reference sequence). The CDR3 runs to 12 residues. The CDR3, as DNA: TGCGCCAGCAGTGACCGCAGTTATGGCTACACCTTC. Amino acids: CASSDRSYGYTF.

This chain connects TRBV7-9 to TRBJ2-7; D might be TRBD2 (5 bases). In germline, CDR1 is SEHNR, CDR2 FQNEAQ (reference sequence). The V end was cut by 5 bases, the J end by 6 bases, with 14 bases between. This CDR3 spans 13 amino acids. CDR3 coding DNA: TGTGCCAGCAGCCCGCCGGGGAGCGGCGAGCAGTACTTC. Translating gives CASSPPGSGEQYF.

The CDR3, as DNA: TGTGCCAGTAGTATGGAGGACAGTGGAAGCTACGAGCAGTACTTC. Amino acid sequence: CASSMEDSGSYEQYF. The gene calls are TRBV19 and TRBJ2-7; weak D call: TRBD1 (6 bases). From germline, CDR1 is LNHDA and CDR2 SQIVND (reference sequence). The CDR3 spans 15 residues. V was cut by 3 bases and J by 3 bases, with 15 bases left in between.

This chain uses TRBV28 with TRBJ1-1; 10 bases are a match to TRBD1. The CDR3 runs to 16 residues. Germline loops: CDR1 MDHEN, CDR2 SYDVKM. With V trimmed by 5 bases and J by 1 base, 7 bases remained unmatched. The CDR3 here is CASSPLGQGTNTEAFF. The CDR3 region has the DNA TGTGCCAGCAGTCCACTGGGACAGGGGACGAACACTGAAGCTTTCTTT.

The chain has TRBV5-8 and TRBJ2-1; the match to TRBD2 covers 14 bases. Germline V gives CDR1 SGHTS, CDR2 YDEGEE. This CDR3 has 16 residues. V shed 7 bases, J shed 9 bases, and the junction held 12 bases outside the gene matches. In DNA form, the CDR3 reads TGTGCCAGCGCCACGGGACTAGCGGGAGATTTGGGTGAGCAGTTCTTC. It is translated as CASATGLAGDLGEQFF.

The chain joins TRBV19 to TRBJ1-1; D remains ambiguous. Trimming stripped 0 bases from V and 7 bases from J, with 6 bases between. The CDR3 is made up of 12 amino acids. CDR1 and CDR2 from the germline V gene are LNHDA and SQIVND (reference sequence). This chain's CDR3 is CASSIDGGEAFF. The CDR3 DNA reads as TGTGCCAGTAGTATAGATGGAGGTGAAGCTTTCTTT.

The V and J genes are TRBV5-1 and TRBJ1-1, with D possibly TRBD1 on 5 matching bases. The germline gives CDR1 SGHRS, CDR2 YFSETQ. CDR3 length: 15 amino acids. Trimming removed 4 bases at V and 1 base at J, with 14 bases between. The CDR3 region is CASSVWGTSNTEAFF. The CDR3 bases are TGCGCCAGCAGCGTATGGGGCACTTCGAACACTGAAGCTTTCTTT. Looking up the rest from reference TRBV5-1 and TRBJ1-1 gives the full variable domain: KAGVTQTPRYLIKTRGQQVTLSCSPISGHRSVSWYQQTPGQGLQFLFEYFSETQRNKGNFPGRFSGRQFSNSRSEMNVSTLELGDSALYLCASSVWGTSNTEAFFGQGTRLTVV.

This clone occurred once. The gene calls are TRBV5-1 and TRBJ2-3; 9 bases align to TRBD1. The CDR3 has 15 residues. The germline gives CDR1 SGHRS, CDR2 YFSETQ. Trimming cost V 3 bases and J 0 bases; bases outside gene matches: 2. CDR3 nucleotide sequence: TGCGCCAGCAGCTCCGGGACAGGGAGCACAGATACGCAGTATTTT. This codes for CASSSGTGSTDTQYF.

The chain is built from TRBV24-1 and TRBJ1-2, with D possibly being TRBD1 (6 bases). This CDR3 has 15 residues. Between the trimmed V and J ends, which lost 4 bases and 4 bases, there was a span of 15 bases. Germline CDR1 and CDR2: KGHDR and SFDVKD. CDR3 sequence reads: CATSDSTGPIYGYTF. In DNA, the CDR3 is TGTGCCACCAGTGACTCGACAGGACCTATCTATGGCTACACCTTC.